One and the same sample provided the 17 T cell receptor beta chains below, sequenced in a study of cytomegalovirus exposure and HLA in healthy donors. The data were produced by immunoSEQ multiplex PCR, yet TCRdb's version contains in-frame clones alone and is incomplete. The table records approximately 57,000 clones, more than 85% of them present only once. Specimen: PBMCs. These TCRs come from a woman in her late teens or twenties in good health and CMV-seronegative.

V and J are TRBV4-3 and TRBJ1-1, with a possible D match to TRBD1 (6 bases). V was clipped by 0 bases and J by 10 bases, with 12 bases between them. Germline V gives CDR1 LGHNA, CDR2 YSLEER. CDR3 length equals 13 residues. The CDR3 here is CASSQEYQGPAFF. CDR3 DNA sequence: TGCGCCAGCAGCCAAGAATACCAGGGGCCAGCTTTCTTT.

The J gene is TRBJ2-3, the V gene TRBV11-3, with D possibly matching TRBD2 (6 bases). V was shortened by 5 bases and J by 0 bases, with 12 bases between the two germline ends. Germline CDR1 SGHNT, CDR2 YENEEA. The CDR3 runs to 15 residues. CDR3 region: CASSGRTSSTDTQYF. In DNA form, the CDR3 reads TGTGCCAGCAGCGGGAGGACTTCTAGCACAGATACGCAGTATTTT.

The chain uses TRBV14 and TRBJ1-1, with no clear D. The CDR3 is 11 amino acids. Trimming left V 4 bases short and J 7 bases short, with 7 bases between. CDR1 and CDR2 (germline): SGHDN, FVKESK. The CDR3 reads CASSPVYEAFF. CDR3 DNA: TGTGCCAGCAGCCCCGTTTATGAAGCTTTCTTT.

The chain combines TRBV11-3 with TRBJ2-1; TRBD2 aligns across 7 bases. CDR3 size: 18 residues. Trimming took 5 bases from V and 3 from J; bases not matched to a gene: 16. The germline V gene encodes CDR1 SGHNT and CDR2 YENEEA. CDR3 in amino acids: CASSPRSTGLENYNEQFF. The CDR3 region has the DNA TGTGCCAGCAGCCCTAGGTCGACTGGACTAGAGAACTACAATGAGCAGTTCTTC.

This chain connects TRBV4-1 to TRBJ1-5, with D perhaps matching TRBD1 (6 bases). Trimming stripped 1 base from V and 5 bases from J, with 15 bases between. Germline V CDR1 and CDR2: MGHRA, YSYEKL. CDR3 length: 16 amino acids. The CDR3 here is CASSQGLDRGDQPQHF. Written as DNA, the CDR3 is TGCGCCAGCAGCCAAGGGTTGGACAGAGGAGATCAGCCCCAGCATTTT.

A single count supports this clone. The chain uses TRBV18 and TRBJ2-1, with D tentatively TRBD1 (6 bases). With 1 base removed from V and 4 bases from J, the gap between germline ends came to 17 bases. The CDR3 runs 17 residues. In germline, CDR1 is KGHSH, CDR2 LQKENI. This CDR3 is CASSPRRRGQQYNEQFF. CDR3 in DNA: TGTGCCAGCTCACCACGTAGAAGAGGACAGCAGTACAATGAGCAGTTCTTC.

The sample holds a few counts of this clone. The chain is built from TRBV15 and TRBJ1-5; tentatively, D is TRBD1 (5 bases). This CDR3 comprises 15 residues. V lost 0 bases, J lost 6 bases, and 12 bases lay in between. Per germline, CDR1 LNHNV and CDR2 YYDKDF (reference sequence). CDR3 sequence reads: CATSRDLTGGQPQHF. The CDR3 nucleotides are TGTGCCACCAGCAGAGATCTTACGGGGGGTCAGCCCCAGCATTTT.

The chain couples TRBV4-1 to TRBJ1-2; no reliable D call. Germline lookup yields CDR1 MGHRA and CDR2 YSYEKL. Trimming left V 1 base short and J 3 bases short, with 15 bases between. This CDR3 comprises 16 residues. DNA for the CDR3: TGCGCCAGCAGCCAAGTTTCTCTAACGTACTACTATGGCTACACCTTC. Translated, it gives CASSQVSLTYYYGYTF.

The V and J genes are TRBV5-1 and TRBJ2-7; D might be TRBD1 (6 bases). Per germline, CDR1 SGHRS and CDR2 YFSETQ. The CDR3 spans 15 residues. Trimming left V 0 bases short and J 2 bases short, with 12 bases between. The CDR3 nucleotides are TGCGCCAGCAGCTTGGTTGCAGGGGAAACCTACGAGCAGTACTTC. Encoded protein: CASSLVAGETYEQYF. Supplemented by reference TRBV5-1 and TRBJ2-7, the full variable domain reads KAGVTQTPRYLIKTRGQQVTLSCSPISGHRSVSWYQQTPGQGLQFLFEYFSETQRNKGNFPGRFSGRQFSNSRSEMNVSTLELGDSALYLCASSLVAGETYEQYFGPGTRLTVT.

Here the CDR3 DNA reads TGTGCCAGCAGCGTAGATGGCAGGGGGCGAGAGCAGTACTTC. Translation: CASSVDGRGREQYF. V gene TRBV9 combines with J gene TRBJ2-7, with TRBD1 matching over 8 bases. The J segment lost 7 bases and the V segment lost 0 bases, leaving 6 bases of the junction unmatched. Germline CDR1 and CDR2: SGDLS and YYNGEE. This CDR3 has 14 residues.

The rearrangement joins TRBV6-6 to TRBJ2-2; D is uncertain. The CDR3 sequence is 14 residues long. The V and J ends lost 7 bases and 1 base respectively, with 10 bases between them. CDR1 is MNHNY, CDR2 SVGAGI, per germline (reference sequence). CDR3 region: CASKNKMNTGELFF. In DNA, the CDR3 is TGTGCCAGCAAAAACAAGATGAACACCGGGGAGCTGTTTTTT.

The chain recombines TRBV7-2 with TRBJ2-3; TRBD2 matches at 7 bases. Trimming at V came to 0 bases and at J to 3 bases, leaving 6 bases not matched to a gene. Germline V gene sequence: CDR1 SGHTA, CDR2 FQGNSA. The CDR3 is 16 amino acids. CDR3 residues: CASSLASGIGTDTQYF. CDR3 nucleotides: TGTGCCAGCAGCTTAGCCAGCGGGATAGGGACAGATACGCAGTATTTT.

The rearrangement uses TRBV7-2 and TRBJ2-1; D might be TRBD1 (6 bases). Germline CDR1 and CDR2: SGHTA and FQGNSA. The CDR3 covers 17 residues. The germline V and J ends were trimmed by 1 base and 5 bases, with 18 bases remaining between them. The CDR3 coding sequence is TGTGCCAGCAGCTTAGTACCCCCGCCACAGGGAAACAATGAGCAGTTCTTC. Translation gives CASSLVPPPQGNNEQFF. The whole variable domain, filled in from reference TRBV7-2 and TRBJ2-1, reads GAGVSQSPSNKVTEKGKDVELRCDPISGHTALYWYRQSLGQGLEFLIYFQGNSAPDKSGLPSDRFSAERTGGSVSTLTIQRTQQEDSAVYLCASSLVPPPQGNNEQFFGPGTRLTVL.

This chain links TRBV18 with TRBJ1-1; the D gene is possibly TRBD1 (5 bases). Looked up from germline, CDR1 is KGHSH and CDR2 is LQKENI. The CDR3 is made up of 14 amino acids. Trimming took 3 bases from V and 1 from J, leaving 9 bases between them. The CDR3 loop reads CASSPDQGNTEAFF. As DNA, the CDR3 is TGTGCCAGCTCACCCGACCAGGGGAACACTGAAGCTTTCTTT.

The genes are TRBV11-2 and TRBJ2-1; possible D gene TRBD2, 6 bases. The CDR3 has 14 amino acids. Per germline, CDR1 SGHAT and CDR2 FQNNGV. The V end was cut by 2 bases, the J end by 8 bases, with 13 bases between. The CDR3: CASSLRLAHDEQFF. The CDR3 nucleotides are TGTGCCAGCAGCTTACGGCTAGCGCACGATGAGCAGTTCTTC.

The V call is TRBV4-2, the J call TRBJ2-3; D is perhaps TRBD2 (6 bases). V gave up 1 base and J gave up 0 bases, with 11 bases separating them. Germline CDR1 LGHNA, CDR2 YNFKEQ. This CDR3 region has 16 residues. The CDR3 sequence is CASSQGAGKSTDTQYF. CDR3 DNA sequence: TGTGCCAGCAGCCAAGGGGCGGGGAAAAGCACAGATACGCAGTATTTT.

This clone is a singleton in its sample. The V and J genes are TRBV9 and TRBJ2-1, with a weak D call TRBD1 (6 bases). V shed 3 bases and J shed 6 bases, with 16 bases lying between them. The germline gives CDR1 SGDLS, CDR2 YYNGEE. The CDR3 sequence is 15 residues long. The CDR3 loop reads CASSAGTLGFNEQFF. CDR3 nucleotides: TGTGCCAGCAGCGCCGGGACACTAGGCTTCAATGAGCAGTTCTTC.